Listed below are T cell receptor beta chains from one sample, sequenced in a study of OX40 agonist ivuxolimab in advanced cancers. The assay was immunoSEQ multiplex PCR, and TCRdb's table has in-frame clones only and misses some. The sample holds approximately 70,000 clones, around 84% seen once. Here the sequenced sample was CD4+ or CD8+ T cells sorted from blood, taken in a trial of the OX40 agonist ivuxolimab. The origin of the receptors is an adult with an advanced solid tumor such as melanoma, head and neck, liver or kidney cancer. CDR3s include the opening cysteine and the closing phenylalanine or tryptophan. Fields, in order: J gene, clone size, D gene, V gene, CDR3 DNA, CDR3 protein. A D gene is named only where the DNA matches it firmly. Clone sizes are given selectively: once, few, many, or a class where the clone is expanded.

TRBJ2-7 | - | - | TRBV4-1 | TGCGCCAGCAGCCAAGATGTGCGTTTACGGGAGCAGTACTTC | CASSQDVRLREQYF
TRBJ2-5 | - | - | TRBV7-2 | TGTGCCAGCACCCAGGACAGAACCCAAGAGACCCAGTACTTC | CASTQDRTQETQYF
TRBJ2-2 | - | TRBD1 | TRBV5-1 | TGCGCCAGCCGCGGACAGGGTTACGGGGAGCTGTTTTTT | CASRGQGYGELFF
TRBJ2-7 | - | - | TRBV7-9 | TGTGCCAGCAGCTTACGGGAAGGTTACGAGCAGTACTTC | CASSLREGYEQYF
TRBJ1-1 | - | TRBD1 | TRBV5-4 | TGTGCCAGCAGCTCCCGGGACAGGGAGAACACTGAAGCTTTCTTT | CASSSRDRENTEAFF
TRBJ2-6 | - | - | TRBV19 | TGTGCCAGTAGTCCCCGGTTTGCTGGGGCCAACGTCCTGACTTTC | CASSPRFAGANVLTF
TRBJ2-3 | - | - | TRBV28 | TGTGCCAGCAGTTCGACAGACACAGATACGCAGTATTTT | CASSSTDTDTQYF
TRBJ2-7 | - | TRBD2 | TRBV4-1 | TGCGCCAGCAGCCAGTTACTAGCGCCTACCTACGAGCAGTACTTC | CASSQLLAPTYEQYF
TRBJ1-2 | - | TRBD1 | TRBV28 | TGTGCCAGCAGTCTCCCCACAGGGGAGTACGGCTATGGCTACACCTTC | CASSLPTGEYGYGYTF
TRBJ2-3 | - | - | TRBV10-3 | TGTGCCATCAGTGGAGTCCCCCCAGATACGCAGTATTTT | CAISGVPPDTQYF
TRBJ1-2 | - | - | TRBV19 | TGTGCCAGTAGTATAGCGGACTTGGATGGCTACACCTTC | CASSIADLDGYTF
TRBJ1-5 | - | TRBD1 | TRBV6-5 | TGTGCCAGCAGTTACAGGGGGCACAATCAGCCCCAGCATTTT | CASSYRGHNQPQHF
TRBJ1-1 | - | TRBD1 | TRBV29-1 | TGCAGCGTTGAGATACAGGGGTCTGAAGCTTTCTTT | CSVEIQGSEAFF
TRBJ1-4 | - | TRBD1 | TRBV18 | TGTGCCAGCTCACCAATTCCCGACAGGGAAACTAATGAAAAACTGTTTTTT | CASSPIPDRETNEKLFF
TRBJ1-3 | - | TRBD1 | TRBV5-1 | TGCGCCAGCAGCTGGACAGGGAGCTCTGGAAACACCATATATTTT | CASSWTGSSGNTIYF
TRBJ2-7 | - | TRBD2 | TRBV5-1 | TGCGCCAGCAGCTTGGGGACTAGCGGCCGGGGGGCCTACGAGCAGTACTTC | CASSLGTSGRGAYEQYF
TRBJ1-5 | - | TRBD1 | TRBV28 | TGTGCCAGCAGAAAAGACAGGGGAAGCAATCAGCCCCAGCATTTT | CASRKDRGSNQPQHF
TRBJ2-3 | - | TRBD2 | TRBV10-1 | TGCGCCAGCAGTGAGCCGGGACTAGCGACTATGGAAGATACGCAGTATTTT | CASSEPGLATMEDTQYF
TRBJ2-5 | once | - | TRBV5-1 | TGCGCCAGCAGCTTGAAGGTCGGGACACTACAAGAGACCCAGTACTTC | CASSLKVGTLQETQYF